The rows below give T cell receptor beta chains drawn from one sample of a study of identical twins. TCRdb passed the 5' RACE reads through MiXCR, listing each CDR3 protein once. The sample contains just under 550,000 distinct CDR3 sequences, roughly 15% of which appear only once. This sample was also put to use in a study of yellow fever vaccine responses in identical twins.

Sequencing was performed on CD4+ T cells sorted from blood. All receptors come from a woman under 30 in good health. CDR3s include the opening cysteine and the closing phenylalanine or tryptophan. Fields, in order: V gene, clone size, J gene, D gene, CDR3 protein, CDR3 DNA. The D gene is left open where the match is weak. Not every row has a clone size; where given, it reads once, few, many or a size class.

>TRBV20-1|.|TRBJ1-2|TRBD1
CSAPDRVNGGYTF
TGCAGTGCTCCGGACAGGGTCAACGGAGGCTACACCTTC
>TRBV6-5|.|TRBJ2-1|TRBD1
CASSYRDRRGNEQFF
TGTGCCAGCAGCTACCGGGACAGGAGAGGGAATGAGCAGTTCTTC
>TRBV7-9|few|TRBJ1-5|.
CASSLGAGHSNQPQHF
TGTGCCAGCAGCCTGGGTGCAGGGCATAGCAATCAGCCCCAGCATTTT
>TRBV3-1|.|TRBJ2-1|TRBD2
CASSQDMRTSIYVDEQFF
TGTGCCAGCAGCCAAGATATGAGGACTAGCATTTATGTGGATGAGCAGTTCTTC
>TRBV2|once|TRBJ1-5|TRBD1
CASSRQGAGGEPQHF
TGTGCCAGCAGTCGACAGGGGGCGGGTGGGGAGCCCCAGCATTTT
>TRBV7-3|few|TRBJ2-2|TRBD2
CASSLGPRGGKNTGELFF
TGTGCCAGCAGCTTAGGGCCTCGGGGAGGGAAAAACACCGGGGAGCTGTTTTTT
>TRBV12-3/TRBV12-4|many|TRBJ2-3|TRBD2
CASRLGTRSTDTQYF
TGTGCCAGCAGACTTGGGACTAGAAGCACAGATACGCAGTATTTT
>TRBV5-1|.|TRBJ2-1|.
CASSNPGTPGGYNEQFF
TGCGCCAGCAGCAACCCCGGGACACCGGGGGGATACAATGAGCAGTTCTTC
>TRBV7-9|few|TRBJ1-5|.
CASSTRTRDRDQPQHF
TGTGCCAGCAGCACGCGAACCCGGGACCGCGACCAGCCCCAGCATTTT
>TRBV7-3|.|TRBJ1-1|.
CASSLLAGTTEAFF
TGTGCCAGCAGCTTATTAGCTGGGACCACTGAAGCTTTCTTT
>TRBV20-1|.|TRBJ2-3|TRBD1
CSASSGTGEMNTQYF
TGCAGTGCTAGTTCCGGGACAGGGGAGATGAATACGCAGTATTTT
>TRBV12-3/TRBV12-4|few|TRBJ2-7|TRBD2
CASSSSGRSSYEQYF
TGTGCCAGCAGTTCGAGCGGGAGGAGCTCCTACGAGCAGTACTTC
>TRBV7-9|few|TRBJ2-1|TRBD1
CASSLNGQGDSLFF
TGTGCCAGCAGCTTGAACGGACAGGGGGACTCGCTGTTCTTC
>TRBV4-1|.|TRBJ2-3|TRBD2
CASSQGLGAGEDTQYF
TGCGCCAGCAGCCAAGGCTTAGGAGCGGGGGAAGATACGCAGTATTTT
>TRBV28|.|TRBJ2-3|.
CASSLPVRGSDTQYF
TGTGCCAGCAGTTTGCCCGTCCGGGGTTCAGATACGCAGTATTTT
>TRBV6-5|.|TRBJ2-3|.
CASSYSGSSDTQYF
TGTGCCAGCAGTTACTCTGGGTCAAGCGATACGCAGTATTTT
>TRBV20-1|many|TRBJ2-7|TRBD2
CSARGKLAATSYEQYF
TGCAGTGCTAGAGGTAAACTAGCGGCGACCTCCTACGAGCAGTACTTC
>TRBV29-1|few|TRBJ2-5|TRBD1
CSVRQGAGETQYF
TGCAGCGTTCGACAGGGGGCGGGAGAGACCCAGTACTTC
>TRBV24-1|few|TRBJ2-1|TRBD2
CATSDSGLAEINEQFF
TGTGCCACCAGTGATTCAGGACTAGCGGAGATAAATGAGCAGTTCTTC
>TRBV5-1|.|TRBJ2-7|TRBD2
CASSPGLAGLAEQYF
TGCGCCAGCAGCCCGGGACTAGCGGGATTAGCCGAGCAGTACTTC
>TRBV5-1|.|TRBJ2-2|TRBD2
CASSSRRTSGGPSTGELFF
TGCGCCAGCAGCTCCCGGCGGACTAGCGGGGGGCCGTCCACCGGGGAGCTGTTTTTT
>TRBV24-1|few|TRBJ2-1|.
CATSDPVREQFF
TGTGCCACCAGTGACCCGGTTAGGGAGCAGTTCTTC
>TRBV29-1|few|TRBJ2-1|TRBD2
CSGGKREGLFINEQFF
TGCAGCGGGGGGAAGCGGGAGGGCCTTTTTATCAATGAGCAGTTCTTC
>TRBV12-3/TRBV12-4|few|TRBJ1-5|.
CASSPGPTGVGGQPQHF
TGTGCCAGCAGTCCCGGACCGACAGGTGTGGGGGGGCAGCCCCAGCATTTT
>TRBV19|.|TRBJ2-1|TRBD1
CASSIRGQGRNNEQFF
TGTGCCAGTAGTATCCGCGGACAGGGGAGGAACAATGAGCAGTTCTTC
>TRBV12-3/TRBV12-4|few|TRBJ1-1|.
CASSSLGGGSGTEAFF
TGTGCCAGCAGTTCCCTCGGGGGGGGGAGTGGCACTGAAGCTTTCTTT
>TRBV20-1|.|TRBJ1-1|.
CSAGGDAQNTEAFF
TGCAGTGCCGGGGGGGATGCTCAGAACACTGAAGCTTTCTTT
>TRBV7-6|few|TRBJ1-1|TRBD1
CASSLDRGGNTEAFF
TGTGCCAGCAGCTTAGACAGGGGAGGGAACACTGAAGCTTTCTTT
>TRBV12-5|few|TRBJ2-1|TRBD2
CASGKAGELYNEQFF
TGTGCTAGTGGTAAAGCGGGAGAACTCTACAATGAGCAGTTCTTC
>TRBV6-1|.|TRBJ2-5|.
CASSEVSGAGETQYF
TGTGCCAGCAGTGAAGTGTCGGGGGCCGGGGAGACCCAGTACTTC
>TRBV29-1|.|TRBJ2-3|TRBD2
CSVVIAGAPDTQYF
TGCAGCGTTGTAATAGCGGGAGCACCAGATACGCAGTATTTT
>TRBV5-1|.|TRBJ2-7|TRBD2
CASSLPSGYSYEQYF
TGCGCCAGCAGCTTGCCTAGCGGGTACTCCTACGAGCAGTACTTC
>TRBV10-3|.|TRBJ2-7|TRBD2
CAITPGTSGSYEQYF
TGTGCCATCACCCCCGGGACTAGCGGCTCCTACGAGCAGTACTTC
>TRBV5-1|few|TRBJ2-5|.
CASSLDSEGTQYF
TGCGCCAGCAGCTTGGACTCCGAGGGGACCCAGTACTTC
>TRBV7-9|.|TRBJ2-1|TRBD1
CASSDRGVYNEQFF
TGTGCCAGCAGTGACAGGGGGGTTTACAATGAGCAGTTCTTC
>TRBV7-2|.|TRBJ2-1|TRBD2
CASSLVASGLSYNEQFF
TGTGCCAGCAGCTTAGTAGCTAGCGGGCTCTCCTACAATGAGCAGTTCTTC
>TRBV12-3/TRBV12-4|many|TRBJ2-5|.
CASSLNGPFGTQYF
TGTGCCAGCAGTTTGAATGGGCCGTTTGGTACCCAGTACTTC
>TRBV11-3|.|TRBJ2-5|.
CASSREERETQYF
TGTGCCAGCAGCCGGGAAGAAAGAGAGACCCAGTACTTC
>TRBV20-1|.|TRBJ2-7|TRBD2
CSARPLAGAYEQYF
TGCAGTGCTAGACCTTTAGCGGGAGCCTACGAGCAGTACTTC
>TRBV2|.|TRBJ2-2|.
CASRAGLIGELFF
TGTGCCAGCAGGGCGGGACTCATTGGGGAGCTGTTTTTT
>TRBV15|few|TRBJ1-5|.
CATSLMSVSNQPQHF
TGTGCCACCAGCTTAATGTCGGTTAGCAATCAGCCCCAGCATTTT
>TRBV27|.|TRBJ1-3|TRBD1
CASSSGQAYSGNTIYF
TGTGCCAGCAGTTCGGGACAGGCCTACTCTGGAAACACCATATATTTT
>TRBV25-1|.|TRBJ2-3|TRBD2
CASSDPKRGEDTQYF
TGTGCCAGCAGTGATCCAAAGCGGGGGGAAGATACGCAGTATTTT
>TRBV5-1|.|TRBJ2-2|TRBD1
CASSKGQGNTGELFF
TGCGCCAGCAGCAAGGGACAGGGGAACACCGGGGAGCTGTTTTTT
>TRBV20-1|few|TRBJ2-1|TRBD2
CSARGVAGGRAEQFF
TGCAGTGCTAGAGGGGTAGCGGGAGGCCGTGCTGAGCAGTTCTTC
>TRBV28|few|TRBJ2-3|TRBD1
CASSTYRGTDTQYF
TGTGCCAGCAGTACCTACAGGGGTACAGATACGCAGTATTTT
>TRBV7-8|few|TRBJ1-6|TRBD1
CASSLTGWGNSPLHF
TGTGCCAGCAGCTTGACAGGGTGGGGGAATTCACCCCTCCACTTT
>TRBV11-2|few|TRBJ2-1|.
CASSSRDSLLGNEQFF
TGTGCCAGCAGCTCCCGGGACTCCCTTTTAGGCAATGAGCAGTTCTTC
>TRBV6-6|few|TRBJ2-3|.
CASRRFSTDTQYF
TGTGCCAGCAGAAGGTTTAGCACAGATACGCAGTATTTT
>TRBV2|few|TRBJ1-6|TRBD1
CASSGQGGRGSPLHF
TGTGCCAGCAGTGGGCAGGGGGGTAGGGGCTCACCCCTCCACTTT
>TRBV20-1|few|TRBJ2-3|.
CSARGGGLGDTQYF
TGCAGTGCTAGAGGGGGGGGCCTGGGAGATACGCAGTATTTT
>TRBV5-1|few|TRBJ2-1|TRBD2
CASSLGLAHNEQFF
TGCGCCAGCAGCTTGGGACTAGCCCACAATGAGCAGTTCTTC
>TRBV20-1|few|TRBJ1-6|.
CSASPTGGGTSPLHF
TGCAGTGCTAGCCCGACCGGTGGGGGAACGTCACCCCTCCACTTT
>TRBV12-3/TRBV12-4|.|TRBJ2-3|TRBD2
CASSPDGLAGVDTQYF
TGTGCCAGCAGTCCCGATGGGCTAGCGGGAGTAGATACGCAGTATTTT